The rows below give T cell receptor beta chains drawn from one sample of a study of cytomegalovirus exposure and HLA in healthy donors. TCRdb's table, derived via immunoSEQ multiplex PCR, lists solely in-frame clones and lacks some. The sample has over 200,000 clones, roughly 70% seen once. Sequences were obtained from PBMCs. The receptors here all came from a woman between 25 and 40 years old in good health and CMV-seronegative. Each CDR3 is given with its conserved first and last residue. Each record gives: V gene, J gene, clone size, CDR3 protein. For some rows the clone size is stated as once, few or many, or as a class when expanded; others skip it.

V gene: TRBV11-2
J gene: TRBJ2-1
clone size: .
CDR3 protein: CASSLVSSGSRIGNEQFF

V gene: TRBV6-1
J gene: TRBJ1-5
clone size: few
CDR3 protein: CASSETSHLTVAHQPQHF

V gene: TRBV2
J gene: TRBJ2-7
clone size: .
CDR3 protein: CASSFSAYEHSF

V gene: TRBV27
J gene: TRBJ1-1
clone size: .
CDR3 protein: CASSLSGGLNTEAFF

V gene: TRBV4-1
J gene: TRBJ1-6
clone size: .
CDR3 protein: CASSQRDRGAAGSPLHF

V gene: TRBV2
J gene: TRBJ2-6
clone size: .
CDR3 protein: CASSETGGAGANVLTF

V gene: TRBV30
J gene: TRBJ2-5
clone size: once
CDR3 protein: CAWSFLSETQYF

V gene: TRBV7-9
J gene: TRBJ1-1
clone size: .
CDR3 protein: CASSLGDTLWNTEAFF

V gene: TRBV6-1
J gene: TRBJ2-1
clone size: .
CDR3 protein: CASYNPVHGQFF

V gene: TRBV6-1
J gene: TRBJ1-1
clone size: .
CDR3 protein: CASRTGDLNTEAFF

V gene: TRBV5-1
J gene: TRBJ2-4
clone size: .
CDR3 protein: CASSLDGSNIQYF

V gene: TRBV21-1
J gene: TRBJ1-2
clone size: .
CDR3 protein: CASSTRQAPNYGYTF

V gene: TRBV29-1
J gene: TRBJ2-5
clone size: .
CDR3 protein: CSVGQLGETQYF

V gene: TRBV6-6
J gene: TRBJ2-1
clone size: .
CDR3 protein: CASPGTSGASENEQFF

V gene: TRBV18
J gene: TRBJ1-5
clone size: .
CDR3 protein: CASSPRDSRSNQPQHF

V gene: TRBV15
J gene: TRBJ2-5
clone size: .
CDR3 protein: CATSSGTSGGEETQYF

V gene: TRBV7-2
J gene: TRBJ2-4
clone size: few
CDR3 protein: CASSLSPRGIQYF

V gene: TRBV6-1
J gene: TRBJ2-6
clone size: .
CDR3 protein: CASSVTVTGANVLTF

V gene: TRBV6-1
J gene: TRBJ2-1
clone size: .
CDR3 protein: CASSWLAGENNEQFF

V gene: TRBV6-5
J gene: TRBJ1-5
clone size: .
CDR3 protein: CASSDWEQPQHF

V gene: TRBV6-1
J gene: TRBJ1-5
clone size: .
CDR3 protein: CASRSAQSGNQPQHF

V gene: TRBV7-9
J gene: TRBJ2-1
clone size: .
CDR3 protein: CASSLTVGNNEQFF

V gene: TRBV2
J gene: TRBJ1-1
clone size: .
CDR3 protein: CASSVGENTEAFF

V gene: TRBV27
J gene: TRBJ2-1
clone size: once
CDR3 protein: CASRIMKTAGGNEQFF

V gene: TRBV30
J gene: TRBJ1-6
clone size: .
CDR3 protein: CARSQGNSPLNF

V gene: TRBV7-9
J gene: TRBJ2-3
clone size: .
CDR3 protein: CSSSLAGDTQYF

V gene: TRBV9
J gene: TRBJ2-2
clone size: .
CDR3 protein: CASSVGRTSLTGELFF

V gene: TRBV6-5
J gene: TRBJ1-2
clone size: .
CDR3 protein: CASGNRLKGYTF

V gene: TRBV2
J gene: TRBJ2-3
clone size: .
CDR3 protein: CASRVEASLDTQYF

V gene: TRBV7-6
J gene: .
clone size: .
CDR3 protein: CASSLEGLAGGGIYEQYF

V gene: TRBV6-5
J gene: TRBJ2-7
clone size: .
CDR3 protein: CASSRGGSTYEQYF

V gene: TRBV5-1
J gene: TRBJ2-5
clone size: .
CDR3 protein: CASSTQTGEGETQYF

V gene: TRBV27
J gene: TRBJ2-7
clone size: .
CDR3 protein: CASSLLGDEQYF

V gene: TRBV2
J gene: TRBJ2-7
clone size: .
CDR3 protein: CASGGSYEQYF

V gene: TRBV2
J gene: TRBJ1-2
clone size: .
CDR3 protein: CASPRLPHGYTF

V gene: TRBV2
J gene: TRBJ1-1
clone size: .
CDR3 protein: CASSTQGDYEAFF

V gene: TRBV2
J gene: TRBJ2-3
clone size: once
CDR3 protein: CASTRDPTSTVTDTQYF

V gene: TRBV29-1
J gene: TRBJ2-3
clone size: .
CDR3 protein: CSVSRAGARTDTQYF

V gene: TRBV7-9
J gene: TRBJ1-2
clone size: .
CDR3 protein: CASSSGGDRESHLSGYTF

V gene: TRBV7-2
J gene: TRBJ2-7
clone size: .
CDR3 protein: CASTRLAGYNEQYF

V gene: TRBV5-6
J gene: TRBJ2-5
clone size: .
CDR3 protein: CASSLVRETQYF

V gene: TRBV6-6
J gene: TRBJ1-6
clone size: .
CDR3 protein: CASSYSPGPYNSPLHF

V gene: TRBV9
J gene: TRBJ2-7
clone size: .
CDR3 protein: CASSESGSPSYEQYF

V gene: TRBV7-9
J gene: TRBJ1-5
clone size: .
CDR3 protein: CSSSLTGGFNQPQHF

V gene: TRBV2
J gene: TRBJ2-1
clone size: .
CDR3 protein: CASSERGGADEQFF

V gene: TRBV7-2
J gene: TRBJ1-5
clone size: .
CDR3 protein: CASSPSGTYSNQPQHF

V gene: TRBV5-8
J gene: TRBJ1-3
clone size: .
CDR3 protein: CASSLSGPNTIYF

V gene: TRBV5-1
J gene: TRBJ2-3
clone size: few
CDR3 protein: CASSLGLAADTQYF

V gene: TRBV7-6
J gene: TRBJ2-7
clone size: once
CDR3 protein: CASSSGHALSSYEQYF

V gene: TRBV30
J gene: TRBJ1-4
clone size: .
CDR3 protein: CAWRADRTNKKLFF

V gene: TRBV2
J gene: TRBJ2-1
clone size: .
CDR3 protein: CASRLAGGQEQFF